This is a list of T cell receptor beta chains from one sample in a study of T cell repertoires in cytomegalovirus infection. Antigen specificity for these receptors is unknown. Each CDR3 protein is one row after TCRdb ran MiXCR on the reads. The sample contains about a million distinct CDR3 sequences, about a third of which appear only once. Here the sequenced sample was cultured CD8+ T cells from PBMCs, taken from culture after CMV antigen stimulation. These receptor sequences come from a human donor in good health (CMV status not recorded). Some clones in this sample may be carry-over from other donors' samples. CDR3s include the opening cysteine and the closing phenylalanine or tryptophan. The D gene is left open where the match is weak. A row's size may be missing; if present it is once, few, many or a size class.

CDR3nt: TGTGCCAGCGCCGCGGGGGCAGATACGCAGTATTTT
CDR3aa: CASAAGADTQYF
len: 12
abundance: few
d_gene: TRBD2
j_gene: TRBJ2-3
v_gene: TRBV2

CDR3nt: TGTGCCAGTAGTACCTCGTGGACAGGGCACAACTATGGCTACACCTTC
CDR3aa: CASSTSWTGHNYGYTF
len: 16
abundance: .
d_gene: TRBD1
j_gene: TRBJ1-2
v_gene: TRBV19

CDR3nt: TGTGCCAGCAGCCATAATCGCGGCGGACGGGACTATGGCTACACCTTC
CDR3aa: CASSHNRGGRDYGYTF
len: 16
abundance: .
d_gene: .
j_gene: TRBJ1-2
v_gene: TRBV4-2

CDR3nt: TGTGCCAGCAGCTCCTATCTTGGCTACACCTTC
CDR3aa: CASSSYLGYTF
len: 11
abundance: many
d_gene: .
j_gene: TRBJ1-2
v_gene: TRBV7-9

CDR3nt: TGTGCCAGCAGTTTAATAGTCTCGGGGAGGGACACTGAAGCTTTCTTT
CDR3aa: CASSLIVSGRDTEAFF
len: 16
abundance: .
d_gene: .
j_gene: TRBJ1-1
v_gene: TRBV27

CDR3nt: TGTGCCAGCAGCCTCCGGGTTGAGAACAATGAGCAGTTCTTC
CDR3aa: CASSLRVENNEQFF
len: 14
abundance: many
d_gene: .
j_gene: TRBJ2-1
v_gene: TRBV7-8

CDR3nt: TGTGCCAGCAGCTTAGGTGACCTTACTGAAGCTTTCTTT
CDR3aa: CASSLGDLTEAFF
len: 13
abundance: many
d_gene: .
j_gene: TRBJ1-1
v_gene: TRBV7-6

CDR3nt: TGTGCCAGCAGTTACCTAACAGGACCGAGGAGCTCCTATAATTCACCCCTCCACTTT
CDR3aa: CASSYLTGPRSSYNSPLHF
len: 19
abundance: few
d_gene: .
j_gene: TRBJ1-6
v_gene: TRBV6-2/TRBV6-3

CDR3nt: TGTGCCAGCAGTTCGGGCATAACAGAGGGGCGAGTGAGTTACACTGAAGCTTTCTTT
CDR3aa: CASSSGITEGRVSYTEAFF
len: 19
abundance: few
d_gene: .
j_gene: TRBJ1-1
v_gene: TRBV27

CDR3nt: TGTGCCAGTAGTGCCTCGACAGGAATTCCCAGTCTTGCCTCTGGGAAACTGTTTTTT
CDR3aa: CASSASTGIPSLASGKLFF
len: 19
abundance: .
d_gene: .
j_gene: TRBJ1-4
v_gene: TRBV19

CDR3nt: TGTGCCAGCAGCACGACGGCAGGGAACTATGGCTACACCTTC
CDR3aa: CASSTTAGNYGYTF
len: 14
abundance: .
d_gene: .
j_gene: TRBJ1-2
v_gene: TRBV2